Described below is a single T cell receptor beta chain sequence and its context. This specimen belongs to a study of blood T cell repertoires in COVID-19. Looking at the study overall: Specimens from acute and convalescent COVID-19 originated in the United States, Italy and Spain.

This table comes from immunoSEQ multiplex PCR, and its TCRdb copy is limited to in-frame clones, with some not included. The sample yields approximately 400,000 clones, 81% seen once. Trimming took off 7 bases at V and 4 bases at J, with 14 bases between the two ends. CDR1 and CDR2 from the germline V gene are LNHDA and SQIVND (reference sequence). The CDR3 totals 15 residues. Sequenced: peripheral blood. The chain carries TRBV19 and TRBJ1-6; D not certain. This TCR came from a human donor with acute or convalescent COVID-19. The donor label of this sample is uncertain. The CDR3 region is CASKIGGQYNSPLHF. The CDR3 bases are TGTGCCAGTAAAATCGGTGGGCAGTATAATTCACCCCTCCACTTT. The full variable domain, its missing parts supplied by reference TRBV19 and TRBJ1-6, is DGGITQSPKYLFRKEGQNVTLSCEQNLNHDAMYWYRQDPGQGLRLIYYSQIVNDFQKGDIAEGYSVSREKKESFPLTVTSAQKNPTAFYLCASKIGGQYNSPLHFGNGTRLTVT.